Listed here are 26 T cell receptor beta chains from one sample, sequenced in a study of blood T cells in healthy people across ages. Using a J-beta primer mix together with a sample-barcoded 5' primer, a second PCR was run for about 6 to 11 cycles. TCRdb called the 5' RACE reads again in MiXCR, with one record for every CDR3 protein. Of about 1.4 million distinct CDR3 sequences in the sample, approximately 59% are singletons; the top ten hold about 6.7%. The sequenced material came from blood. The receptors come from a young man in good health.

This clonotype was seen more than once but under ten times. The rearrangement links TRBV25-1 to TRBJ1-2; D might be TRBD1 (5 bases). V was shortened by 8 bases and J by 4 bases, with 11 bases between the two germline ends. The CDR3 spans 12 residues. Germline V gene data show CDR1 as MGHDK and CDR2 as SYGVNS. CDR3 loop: CASGGGVYGYTF. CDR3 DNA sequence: TGTGCCAGCGGCGGAGGGGTCTATGGCTACACCTTC.

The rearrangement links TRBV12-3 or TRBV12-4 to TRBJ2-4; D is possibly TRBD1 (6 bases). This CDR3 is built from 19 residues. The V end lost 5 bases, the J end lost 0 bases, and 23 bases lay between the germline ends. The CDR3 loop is CASSRRGSEGHLAKNIQYF. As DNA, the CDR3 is TGTGCCAGCAGTAGACGTGGGTCAGAGGGACACCTAGCCAAAAACATTCAGTACTTC.

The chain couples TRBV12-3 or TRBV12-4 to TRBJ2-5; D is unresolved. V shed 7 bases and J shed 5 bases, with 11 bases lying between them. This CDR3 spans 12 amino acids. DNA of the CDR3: TGTGCCAGCACCTCAGGCCCGGAGACCCAGTACTTC. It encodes CASTSGPETQYF.

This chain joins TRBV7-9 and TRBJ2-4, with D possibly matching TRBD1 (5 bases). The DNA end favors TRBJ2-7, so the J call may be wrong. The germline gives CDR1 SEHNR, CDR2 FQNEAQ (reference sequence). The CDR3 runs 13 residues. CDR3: CASSLAGRDEQYF. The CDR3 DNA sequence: TGTGCCAGCAGCTTAGCGGGCAGGGACGAGCAGTACTTC.

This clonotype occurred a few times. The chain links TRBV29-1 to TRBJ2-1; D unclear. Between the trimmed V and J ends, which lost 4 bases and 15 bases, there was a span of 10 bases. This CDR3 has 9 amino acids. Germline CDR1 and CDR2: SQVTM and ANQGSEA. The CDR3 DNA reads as TGCAGCGTTGGTGGAACTACGTTCTTC. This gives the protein CSVGGTTFF.

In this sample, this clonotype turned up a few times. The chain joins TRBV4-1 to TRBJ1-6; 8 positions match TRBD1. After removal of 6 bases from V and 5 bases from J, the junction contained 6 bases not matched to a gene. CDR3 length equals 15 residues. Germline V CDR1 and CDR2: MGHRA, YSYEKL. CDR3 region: CASSPDRGNNSPLHF. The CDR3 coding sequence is TGCGCCAGCAGTCCCGACAGGGGAAATAATTCACCCCTCCACTTT.

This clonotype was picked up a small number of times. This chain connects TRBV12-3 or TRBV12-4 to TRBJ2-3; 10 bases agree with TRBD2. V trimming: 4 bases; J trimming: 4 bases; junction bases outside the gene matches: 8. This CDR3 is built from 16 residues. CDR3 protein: CASSSPTSGLADTQYF. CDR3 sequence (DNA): TGTGCCAGCAGTTCTCCGACTAGCGGGTTAGCAGATACGCAGTATTTT.

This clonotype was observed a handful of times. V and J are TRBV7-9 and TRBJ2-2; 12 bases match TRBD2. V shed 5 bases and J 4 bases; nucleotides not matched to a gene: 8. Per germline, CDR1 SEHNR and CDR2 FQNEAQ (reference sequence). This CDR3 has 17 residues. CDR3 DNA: TGTGCCAGCAGCCCCTCTAGCGGGGGGGTCGGCACCGGGGAGCTGTTTTTT. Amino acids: CASSPSSGGVGTGELFF.

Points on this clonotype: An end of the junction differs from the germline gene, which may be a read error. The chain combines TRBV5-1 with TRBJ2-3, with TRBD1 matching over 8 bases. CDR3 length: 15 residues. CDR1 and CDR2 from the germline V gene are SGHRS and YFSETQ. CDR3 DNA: TGCGCCAACAGCTTCACGAACAGGGGGACAGATACGCAGTATTTT. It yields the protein CANSFTNRGTDTQYF.

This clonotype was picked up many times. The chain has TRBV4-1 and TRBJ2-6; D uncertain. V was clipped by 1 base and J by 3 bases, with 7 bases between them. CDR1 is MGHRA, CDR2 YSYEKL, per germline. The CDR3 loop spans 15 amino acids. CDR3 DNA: TGCGCCAGCAGCCAAGTCCCAAGTGGGGCCAACGTCCTGACTTTC. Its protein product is CASSQVPSGANVLTF.

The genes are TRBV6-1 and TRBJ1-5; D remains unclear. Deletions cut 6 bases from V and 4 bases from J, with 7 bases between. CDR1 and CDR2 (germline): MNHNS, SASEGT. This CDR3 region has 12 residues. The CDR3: CASRSANQPQHF. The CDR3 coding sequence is TGTGCCAGCAGGTCAGCAAATCAGCCCCAGCATTTT.

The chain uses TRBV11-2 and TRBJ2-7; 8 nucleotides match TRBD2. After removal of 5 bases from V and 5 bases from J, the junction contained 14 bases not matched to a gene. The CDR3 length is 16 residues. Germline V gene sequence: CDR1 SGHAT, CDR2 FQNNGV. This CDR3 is CASSPAGREEADEQYF. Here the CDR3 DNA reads TGTGCCAGCAGCCCCGCCGGGCGGGAGGAAGCCGACGAGCAGTACTTC.

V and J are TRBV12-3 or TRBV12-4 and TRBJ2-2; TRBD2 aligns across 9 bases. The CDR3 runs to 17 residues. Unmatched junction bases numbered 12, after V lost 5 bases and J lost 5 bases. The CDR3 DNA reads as TGTGCCAGCAGTAATAGTGTAGGACTAGCGAGAACCGGGGAGCTGTTTTTT. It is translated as CASSNSVGLARTGELFF.

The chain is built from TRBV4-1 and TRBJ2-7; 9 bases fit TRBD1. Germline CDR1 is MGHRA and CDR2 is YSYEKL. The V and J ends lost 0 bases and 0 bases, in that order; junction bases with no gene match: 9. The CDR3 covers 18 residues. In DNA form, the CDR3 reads TGCGCCAGCAGCCAAGATCGGGGGACAGGGTATCCCTCCTACGAGCAGTACTTC. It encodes CASSQDRGTGYPSYEQYF.

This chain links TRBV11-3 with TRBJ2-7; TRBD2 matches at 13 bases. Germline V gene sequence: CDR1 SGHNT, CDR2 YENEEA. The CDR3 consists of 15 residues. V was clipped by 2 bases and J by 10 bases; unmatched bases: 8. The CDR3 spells CASSLRGTSGARQYF. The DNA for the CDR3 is TGTGCCAGCAGCTTAAGGGGGACTAGCGGGGCTCGCCAGTACTTC.

Written as DNA, the CDR3 is TGCAGCGTTGAGACTAGCGGGGGGGTCTACGAGCAGTACTTC. It encodes CSVETSGGVYEQYF. This chain joins TRBV29-1 and TRBJ2-7; 14 bases map to TRBD2. The V gene end was trimmed by 3 bases and the J gene end by 3 bases; junction bases not matched to a gene: 1. The CDR3 extends over 14 amino acids. CDR1 is SQVTM, CDR2 ANQGSEA, per germline.

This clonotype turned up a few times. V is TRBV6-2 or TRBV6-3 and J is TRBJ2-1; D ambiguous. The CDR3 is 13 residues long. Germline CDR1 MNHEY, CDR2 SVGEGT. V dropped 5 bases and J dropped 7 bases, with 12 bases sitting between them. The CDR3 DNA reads TGTGCCAGCAGTCTCGGGTGGATGAATGAGCAGTTCTTC. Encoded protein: CASSLGWMNEQFF.

The DNA for the CDR3 is TGTGCCAGCAGCCCAACCTTGGGGGAGCTGTTTTTT. Its protein is CASSPTLGELFF. This chain links TRBV6-2 or TRBV6-3 with TRBJ2-2; no clear D gene. This CDR3 region has 12 residues. The V gene's germline CDR1 is MNHEY and CDR2 SVGEGT. Trimming removed 6 bases at V and 8 bases at J, with 10 bases between.

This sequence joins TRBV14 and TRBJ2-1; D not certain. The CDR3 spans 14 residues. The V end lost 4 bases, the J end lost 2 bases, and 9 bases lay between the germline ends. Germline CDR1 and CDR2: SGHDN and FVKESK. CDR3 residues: CASSLTQAYNEQFF. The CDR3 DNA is TGTGCCAGCAGCCTGACCCAGGCCTACAATGAGCAGTTCTTC. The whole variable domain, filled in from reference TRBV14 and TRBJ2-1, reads EAGVTQFPSHSVIEKGQTVTLRCDPISGHDNLYWYRRVMGKEIKFLLHFVKESKQDESGMPNNRFLAERTGGTYSTLKVQPAELEDSGVYFCASSLTQAYNEQFFGPGTRLTVL.

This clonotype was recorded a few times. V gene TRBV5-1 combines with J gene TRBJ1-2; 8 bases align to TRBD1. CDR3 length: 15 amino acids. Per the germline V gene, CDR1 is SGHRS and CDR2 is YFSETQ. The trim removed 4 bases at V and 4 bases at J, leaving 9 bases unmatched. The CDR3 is CASSNGTGSLYGYTF. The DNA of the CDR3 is TGCGCCAGCAGCAACGGGACAGGCTCTCTCTATGGCTACACCTTC.

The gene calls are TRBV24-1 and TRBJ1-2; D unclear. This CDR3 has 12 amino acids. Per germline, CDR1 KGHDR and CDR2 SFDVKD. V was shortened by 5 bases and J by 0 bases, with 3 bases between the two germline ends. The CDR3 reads CATSGTNYGYTF. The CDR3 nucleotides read TGTGCCACCAGTGGTACTAACTATGGCTACACCTTC.

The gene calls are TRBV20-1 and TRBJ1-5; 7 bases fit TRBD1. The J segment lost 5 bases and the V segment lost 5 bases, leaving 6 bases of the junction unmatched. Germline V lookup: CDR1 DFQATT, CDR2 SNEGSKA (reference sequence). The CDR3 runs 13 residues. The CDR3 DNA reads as TGCAGTGCTTCTCTCGACAGGGATCAGCCCCAGCATTTT. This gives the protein CSASLDRDQPQHF.

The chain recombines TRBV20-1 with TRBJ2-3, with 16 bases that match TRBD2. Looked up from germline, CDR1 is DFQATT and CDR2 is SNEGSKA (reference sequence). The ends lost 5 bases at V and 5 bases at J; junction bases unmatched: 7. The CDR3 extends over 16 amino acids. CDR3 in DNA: TGCAGTGCTGAGGGACTAGCGGGAGGGCCGGGAGATACGCAGTATTTT. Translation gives CSAEGLAGGPGDTQYF.

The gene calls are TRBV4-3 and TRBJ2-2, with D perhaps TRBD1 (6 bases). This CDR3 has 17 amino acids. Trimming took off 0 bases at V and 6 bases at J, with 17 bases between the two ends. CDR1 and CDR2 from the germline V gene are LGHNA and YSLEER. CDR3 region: CASSQEGWGRASGELFF. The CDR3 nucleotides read TGCGCCAGCAGCCAAGAGGGATGGGGGCGGGCATCCGGGGAGCTGTTTTTT.

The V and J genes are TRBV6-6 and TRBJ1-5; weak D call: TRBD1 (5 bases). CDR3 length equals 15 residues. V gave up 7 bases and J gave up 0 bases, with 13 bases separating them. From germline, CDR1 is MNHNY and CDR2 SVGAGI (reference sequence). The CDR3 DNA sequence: TGTGCCAGCAATCCCGCAGGGAATAGCAATCAGCCCCAGCATTTT. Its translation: CASNPAGNSNQPQHF.

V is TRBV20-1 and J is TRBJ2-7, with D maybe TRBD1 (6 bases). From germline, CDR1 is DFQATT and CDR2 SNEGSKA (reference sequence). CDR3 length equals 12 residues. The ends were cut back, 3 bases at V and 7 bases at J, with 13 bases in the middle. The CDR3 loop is CSARGASWEQYF. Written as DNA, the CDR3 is TGCAGTGCTAGGGGGGCCTCTTGGGAGCAGTACTTC.